This TCR beta chain emerged from a study of identical twins' blood T cells. The CDR3 has 15 amino acids. CDR1 is SQVTM, CDR2 ANQGSEA, per germline. Concerning this clonotype: The antigen is unknown. This may be a read error: a much more frequent sequence differs by one nucleotide.

TCRdb reanalysed the 5' RACE reads using MiXCR and keeps one entry per CDR3 protein. Of 300,000 to 450,000 distinct CDR3 sequences in the sample, about 28% are singletons; the top ten hold 5.5% to 6.5%. Findings of the study overall: Shared environment remains a possible cause of twin similarity. Each donor's most abundant TCRbeta clonotypes shared more CDR3 sequences with her twin than unrelated donors.

What was sequenced was PBMCs. This chain joins TRBV29-1 and TRBJ1-2; D is unresolved. This receptor was obtained from a woman aged 18-50 years in good health. The CDR3 coding sequence is TGCAACGTTGTCCCCTACGAATCCCCCAACTATGGCTACACCTTC. It is translated as CNVVPYESPNYGYTF.